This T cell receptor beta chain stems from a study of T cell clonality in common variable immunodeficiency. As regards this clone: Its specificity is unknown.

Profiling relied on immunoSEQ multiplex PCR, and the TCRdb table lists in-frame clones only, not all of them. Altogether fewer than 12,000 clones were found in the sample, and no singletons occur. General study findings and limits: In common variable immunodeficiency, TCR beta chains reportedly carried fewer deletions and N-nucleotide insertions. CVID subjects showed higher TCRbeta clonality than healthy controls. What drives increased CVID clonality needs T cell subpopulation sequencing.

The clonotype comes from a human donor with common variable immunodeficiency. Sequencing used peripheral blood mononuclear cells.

CDR3 DNA (partial): TGTGCCAGCAGCTTAACTGGAGGGGCAGGCTATGGC. Its translation: CASSLTGGAGYG. The CDR3, in full, reads CASSLTGGAGYGYTF. The V call is TRBV7-3, the J call TRBJ1-2; weak D call: TRBD1 (5 bases). The CDR3 is cut off 3 residues early in the read; its end comes from the germline J gene. The germline gives CDR1 SGHTA, CDR2 FQGTGA. The CDR3 length is 15 residues. V was clipped by 0 bases and J by 4 bases, with 12 bases between them.